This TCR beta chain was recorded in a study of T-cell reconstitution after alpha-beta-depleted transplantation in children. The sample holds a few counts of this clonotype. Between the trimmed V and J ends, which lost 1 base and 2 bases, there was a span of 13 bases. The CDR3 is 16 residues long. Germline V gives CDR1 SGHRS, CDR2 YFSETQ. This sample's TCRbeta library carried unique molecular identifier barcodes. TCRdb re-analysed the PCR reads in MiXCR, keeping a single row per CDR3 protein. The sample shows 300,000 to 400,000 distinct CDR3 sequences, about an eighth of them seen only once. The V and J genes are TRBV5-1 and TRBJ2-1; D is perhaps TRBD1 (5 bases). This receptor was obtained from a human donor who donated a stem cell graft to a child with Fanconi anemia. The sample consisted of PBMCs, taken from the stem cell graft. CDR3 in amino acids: CASSLTQGDPYNEQFF. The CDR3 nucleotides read TGCGCCAGCAGCTTGACCCAGGGTGACCCCTACAATGAGCAGTTCTTC.